The clone carrying this T cell receptor (beta chain) was found a few times. Its matching antigen is unknown. Every participating donor contributed about 10 milliliters of peripheral blood through a draw. This record comes from a study of blood T cells in healthy people across ages. With a J-beta primer mix and a sample-barcoded 5' primer, a second PCR ran 7 to 11 cycles. TCRdb ran MiXCR on the 5' RACE reads and lists one entry per CDR3 protein. The data hold over 1,300,000 distinct CDR3 sequences, with almost 60% observed a single time. V was pared by 3 bases and J by 3 bases, with 15 bases between. This CDR3 has 14 amino acids. CDR1 and CDR2 from the germline V gene are DFQATT and SNEGSKA (reference sequence). Study-wide results and limits: Higher diversity, along with more naive CD4+ cells, distinguished long-lived donors from aged donors. Expanded clonotype shifts may have been confounded, as the donors had an unknown CMV status.

This rearrangement joins TRBV20-1 to TRBJ2-7, with D possibly being TRBD1 (5 bases). This clonotype was obtained from a man aged 18-30 years in good health. Material for sequencing was blood. The CDR3 nucleotides are TGCAGTGCTAGTCGCTCGGACAACGTCTACGAGCAGTACTTC. This gives the protein CSASRSDNVYEQYF.